The next 30 T cell receptor beta chains were all read from a single sample in a study of immune characterization of retroperitoneal liposarcoma. MiXCR, applied by TCRdb to the PCR reads, yields one record per CDR3 protein. Of a few thousand distinct CDR3 sequences in the sample, under 45% were seen once. Sequencing was performed on tumor tissue. The receptors were gathered from a male donor with retroperitoneal liposarcoma.

V gene TRBV11-2 combines with J gene TRBJ2-1, with 8 bases matching TRBD2. V shed 3 bases, J shed 7 bases, and the junction held 5 bases outside the gene matches. Germline V gene sequence: CDR1 SGHAT, CDR2 FQNNGV. This CDR3 contains 14 residues. The CDR3 spells CASSLGLDSNEQFF. In DNA form, the CDR3 reads TGTGCCAGCAGCTTGGGACTAGATTCGAATGAGCAGTTCTTC. The whole variable domain, filled in from reference TRBV11-2 and TRBJ2-1, reads EAGVAQSPRYKIIEKRQSVAFWCNPISGHATLYWYQQILGQGPKLLIQFQNNGVVDDSQLPKDRFSAERLKGVDSTLKIQPAKLEDSAVYLCASSLGLDSNEQFFGPGTRLTVL.

This clonotype qualifies as medium-sized. The J gene is TRBJ2-5, the V gene TRBV6-1; no clear D gene. CDR1 is MNHNS, CDR2 SASEGT, per germline. V was shortened by 5 bases and J by 5 bases, with 12 bases between the two germline ends. The CDR3 covers 13 residues. The DNA of the CDR3 is TGTGCCAGCAGTTACGACACTCTCGAGACCCAGTACTTC. Translated, it gives CASSYDTLETQYF.

This clonotype was observed a few times. The CDR3 loop reads CASSEGSGAQETQYF. The CDR3 DNA follows: TGTGCCAGCAGTGAAGGGTCAGGGGCCCAAGAGACCCAGTACTTC. The chain links TRBV6-1 to TRBJ2-5, with D maybe TRBD1 (6 bases). Germline CDR1 and CDR2: MNHNS and SASEGT. V lost 1 base to trimming and J lost 1 base, with 10 bases between them. The CDR3 has 15 residues.

This clonotype is medium-sized. CDR3 nucleotide sequence: TGTGCCAGCAGTGGACTAGCGGGAGCCTACAATGAGCAGTACTTC. Its protein is CASSGLAGAYNEQYF. The rearrangement uses TRBV6-1 and TRBJ2-1; 12 bases align to TRBD2. The DNA end is a closer match to TRBJ2-7, so the J assignment may be wrong. Germline values: CDR1 MNHNS, CDR2 SASEGT. The CDR3 is 15 amino acids.

This clonotype is labeled as medium-sized. One base away lies a much larger clone, so this may be a sequencing read error. The rearrangement uses TRBV6-1 and TRBJ2-1; 8 nucleotides align to TRBD1. Germline CDR1 MNHNS, CDR2 SASEGT. The CDR3 consists of 14 residues. V lost 2 bases, J lost 10 bases, and 7 bases stayed unmatched. Written as DNA, the CDR3 is TGTGCCAGCAGTGAAACAGGGGGGACCTACGAGCAGTTCTTC. Its protein is CASSETGGTYEQFF.

V is TRBV11-2 and J is TRBJ2-1, with D uncertain. The better agreement between TRBJ2-5 and the DNA end casts doubt on the J call. Germline CDR1 and CDR2: SGHAT and FQNNGV. This CDR3 has 15 amino acids. CDR3 sequence: CASSFASQSQETQYF. CDR3 coding DNA: TGTGCCAGCAGCTTTGCGTCACAGAGTCAAGAGACCCAGTACTTC.

This clonotype was counted a single time. This chain links TRBV6-1 with TRBJ2-3; 12 positions match TRBD2. Germline assignment: CDR1 MNHNS and CDR2 SASEGT. The CDR3 runs to 14 residues. With V trimmed by 6 bases and J by 8 bases, 6 bases remained unmatched. CDR3 DNA sequence: TGTGCCAGCAGGCTAGCGGGAGGGCCGGGTACGCAGTATTTT. Encoded protein: CASRLAGGPGTQYF.

Judged by abundance, this clonotype is large (0.1 to 1%). The chain employs TRBV7-2 and TRBJ2-2; 10 nucleotides align to TRBD2. CDR1 SGHTA and CDR2 FQGNSA come from the germline V gene. Germline trimming cut 2 bases from V and 5 bases from J; bases unmatched to any gene: 2. The CDR3 spans 15 residues. DNA for the CDR3: TGTGCCAGCAGCTTAACAGCGGGAGGGACCGGGGAGCTGTTTTTT. It yields the protein CASSLTAGGTGELFF.

In this sample, this clonotype is medium-sized. The chain carries TRBV6-1 and TRBJ1-4; 7 nucleotides agree with TRBD1. V lost 5 bases and J lost 8; bases outside the gene matches: 14. This CDR3 is built from 16 residues. CDR1 is MNHNS, CDR2 SASEGT, per germline. CDR3 sequence: CASSQVATGRLEKLFF. The CDR3 region has the DNA TGTGCCAGCAGTCAAGTCGCGACAGGGCGGCTCGAAAAACTGTTTTTT.

This chain uses TRBV6-6 with TRBJ2-1; 11 bases line up with TRBD1. The CDR3 has 17 amino acids. Germline values: CDR1 MNHNY, CDR2 SVGAGI (reference sequence). Losses at the gene ends were 2 bases for V and 4 bases for J; bases not matched to a gene: 7. DNA of the CDR3: TGTGCCAGCAGTTACCGGACAGGGGGCGGAGGTTACAATGAGCAGTTCTTC. This translates into CASSYRTGGGGYNEQFF.

This clonotype was counted a few times. This rearrangement joins TRBV6-1 to TRBJ2-1, with 8 bases that match TRBD2. V lost 3 bases and J lost 9; bases outside the gene matches: 10. CDR1 MNHNS and CDR2 SASEGT come from the germline V gene. This CDR3 is built from 15 residues. The DNA of the CDR3 is TGTGCCAGCAGTGAGAGGCCGGGACTAGAAGGTGAGCAGTTCTTC. As protein: CASSERPGLEGEQFF.

This clonotype is categorized as large. The chain recombines TRBV6-1 with TRBJ2-2, with D tentatively TRBD2 (6 bases). The CDR3 length is 17 residues. Germline V lookup: CDR1 MNHNS, CDR2 SASEGT. V shed 6 bases and J shed 5 bases, with 22 bases lying between them. The CDR3 DNA sequence: TGTGCCAGCAGACCTAAACGCAGGGAGGTAAAGACCGGGGAGCTGTTTTTT. The encoded protein is CASRPKRREVKTGELFF.

This clonotype is medium-sized in the sample. This chain uses TRBV7-2 with TRBJ2-1; TRBD1 is a possible D gene (6 bases). CDR1 is SGHTA and CDR2 is FQGNSA in the germline V gene. V lost 3 bases, J lost 10 bases, and 19 bases lay in between. The CDR3 is made up of 15 amino acids. Written as DNA, the CDR3 is TGTGCCAGCAGCTTCTTCCGGACAGACTCCTACGAGCAGTTCTTC. This sequence encodes CASSFFRTDSYEQFF.

The V call is TRBV7-2, the J call TRBJ2-5; 10 bases line up with TRBD2. V shed 6 bases and J 5 bases; nucleotides not matched to a gene: 12. The CDR3 is 16 amino acids. Germline CDR1 is SGHTA and CDR2 is FQGNSA. The CDR3 region is CASRETSGKGGETQYF. CDR3 bases: TGTGCCAGCAGGGAAACTAGCGGGAAGGGGGGGGAGACCCAGTACTTC.

This clonotype showed up just a few times. This CDR3 reads CASMLAGLADTQYF. CDR3 DNA sequence: TGCGCCAGCATGCTAGCGGGACTAGCAGATACGCAGTATTTT. The chain employs TRBV5-1 and TRBJ2-3; 9 nucleotides line up with TRBD2. Germline-derived CDR1 and CDR2 are SGHRS and YFSETQ. This CDR3 is built from 14 residues. V lost 6 bases, J lost 4 bases, and 6 bases stayed unmatched. The whole variable domain, remainder taken from reference TRBV5-1 and TRBJ2-3, is KAGVTQTPRYLIKTRGQQVTLSCSPISGHRSVSWYQQTPGQGLQFLFEYFSETQRNKGNFPGRFSGRQFSNSRSEMNVSTLELGDSALYLCASMLAGLADTQYFGPGTRLTVL.

This chain connects TRBV27 to TRBJ2-5; 7 nucleotides line up with TRBD2. The germline V gene has CDR1 MNHEY and CDR2 SMNVEV (reference sequence). After removal of 2 bases from V and 5 bases from J, the junction contained 5 bases not matched to a gene. This CDR3 is built from 14 residues. CDR3 bases: TGTGCCAGCAGTTTAGCGGGAGCAAGGGAGACCCAGTACTTC. This sequence encodes CASSLAGARETQYF.

In its sample, this clonotype ranks as medium-sized (0.01 to 0.1%). CDR3 nucleotide sequence: TGTGCCAGCAGCTTTGGGACTAGCGGGAGGCAGGGGGAAACGCAGTATTTT. Translated, it gives CASSFGTSGRQGETQYF. The chain has TRBV7-2 and TRBJ2-3, with 15 bases aligning to TRBD2. The CDR3 sequence is 17 residues long. V dropped 3 bases and J dropped 9; count of bases not matched to a gene: 10. The germline V gene encodes CDR1 SGHTA and CDR2 FQGNSA.

This clonotype has a handful of counts. The chain uses TRBV6-8 and TRBJ2-4; the match to TRBD1 covers 9 bases. The closer fit of TRBJ2-7 to the DNA end suggests the J call may be wrong. CDR1 is MNHGY, CDR2 SAAAGT, per germline. The CDR3 is 15 amino acids. CDR3: CASRIGQGTTYEQYF. The CDR3 nucleotides read TGTGCCAGCAGGATAGGACAGGGGACCACCTACGAGCAGTACTTC.

This clonotype is large in the sample. The rearrangement links TRBV6-1 to TRBJ2-3; 7 nucleotides agree with TRBD1. The CDR3 contains 14 residues. From germline, CDR1 is MNHNS and CDR2 SASEGT. With 3 bases clipped from V and 4 bases from J, the junction kept 4 bases outside the gene matches. CDR3 sequence reads: CASSDNRGPDTQYF. The DNA for the CDR3 is TGTGCCAGCAGTGATAACAGGGGCCCAGATACGCAGTATTTT.

For the CDR3, the DNA is TGCAGTGCTAGAGTCCGGGGGGGGGGCTACGAGCAGTACTTC. As protein: CSARVRGGGYEQYF. The V call is TRBV20-1, the J call TRBJ2-1; TRBD2 aligns across 8 bases. The better agreement between TRBJ2-7 and the DNA end casts doubt on the J call. CDR1 DFQATT and CDR2 SNEGSKA come from the germline V gene (reference sequence). The CDR3 has 14 residues.

By share of the sample, this clonotype is large. The rearrangement links TRBV6-5 to TRBJ2-1; TRBD2 aligns across 7 bases. The CDR3 extends over 16 amino acids. The V gene's germline CDR1 is MNHEY and CDR2 SVGAGI. The junction had 7 bases not matched to a gene; V was cut back by 2 bases and J by 3 bases. The CDR3 DNA is TGTGCCAGCAGTTACGGCCCTCTAGCGGACTACAATGAGCAGTTCTTC. Its protein product is CASSYGPLADYNEQFF.

The gene calls are TRBV6-1 and TRBJ2-5; perhaps TRBD2 as D (5 bases). The better agreement between TRBJ2-1 and the DNA end casts doubt on the J call. In germline, CDR1 is MNHNS, CDR2 SASEGT. This CDR3 has 17 residues. CDR3 residues: CASRAYSGLEAKNIQFF. In DNA, the CDR3 is TGTGCCAGCAGGGCCTACTCCGGACTCGAGGCCAAAAACATTCAGTTCTTC.

This clonotype is medium-sized in the sample. The genes are TRBV28 and TRBJ2-5; no clear D gene. The germline V gene has CDR1 MDHEN and CDR2 SYDVKM. This CDR3 region has 10 residues. The ends were cut back, 10 bases at V and 5 bases at J, with 8 bases in the middle. The CDR3 region has the DNA TGTGCCATAAAAAGGGAGACCCAGTACTTC. As protein: CAIKRETQYF.

This clonotype was recorded once. The CDR3 sequence: CASSPLGGGYEQFF. The CDR3 DNA reads as TGTGCCAGCAGTCCCCTCGGTGGTGGCTACGAGCAGTTCTTC. The genes are TRBV11-3 and TRBJ2-1; D gene uncertain. V gave up 6 bases and J gave up 10 bases, with 19 bases separating them. From germline, CDR1 is SGHNT and CDR2 YENEEA. The CDR3 is 14 amino acids.

This clonotype was recorded a few times. The rearrangement joins TRBV6-5 to TRBJ2-1; no definite D call. Trimming cost V 0 bases and J 13 bases, with 13 bases left between them. CDR1 MNHEY and CDR2 SVGAGI come from the germline V gene. This CDR3 comprises 13 residues. In nucleotides, the CDR3 is TGTGCCAGCAGTTACTCGGCCCAAGAGACCCAGTTCTTC. As protein: CASSYSAQETQFF.

The J gene is TRBJ2-1, the V gene TRBV7-2; D gene ambiguous. The J call could be wrong; TRBJ2-5 is a better fit for the DNA end. The germline gives CDR1 SGHTA, CDR2 FQGNSA. This CDR3 is built from 12 residues. The chain's CDR3 is CASSLGAETQYF. The CDR3 DNA sequence: TGTGCCAGCAGCTTAGGAGCAGAGACCCAGTACTTC.

This rearrangement joins TRBV6-2 or TRBV6-3 to TRBJ2-1, with 12 bases matching TRBD1. The CDR3 is 15 amino acids. Germline V gene sequence: CDR1 MNHEY, CDR2 SVGEGT. V lost 6 bases, J lost 10 bases, and 10 bases stayed unmatched. The CDR3 DNA is TGTGCCAGCAGCATACCGGGACAGGGGGCTGACGAGCAGTTCTTC. It codes for CASSIPGQGADEQFF.

This clonotype is medium-sized. This rearrangement joins TRBV7-2 to TRBJ2-1; TRBD2 matches at 8 bases. Judging by the DNA end, TRBJ2-7 fits better; the J call may be wrong. Germline CDR1 SGHTA, CDR2 FQGNSA. The CDR3 contains 15 residues. The CDR3 DNA is TGTGCCAGCAGCTTAGGGACTAGCACCTACAATGAGCAGTACTTC. Amino acid sequence: CASSLGTSTYNEQYF.

On this clonotype itself: This sequence may be a read error, since a much larger clone differs from it by one base. This chain joins TRBV6-1 and TRBJ2-1, with D unresolved. The J call may not be correct, given that the DNA end is closer to TRBJ2-7. The CDR3 has 14 amino acids. Germline lookup yields CDR1 MNHNS and CDR2 SASEGT. The CDR3 loop is CASSRPLDHNEQYF. DNA of the CDR3: TGTGCCAGCAGTCGTCCCCTGGATCACAATGAGCAGTACTTC.

The CDR3 sequence is CASSLGREVYNEQFF. CDR3 sequence (DNA): TGTGCCAGCAGCTTAGGGCGGGAGGTATACAATGAGCAGTTCTTC. This chain uses TRBV7-2 with TRBJ2-1; the match to TRBD2 covers 8 bases. The CDR3 loop spans 15 amino acids. From germline, CDR1 is SGHTA and CDR2 FQGNSA. The V gene end was trimmed by 1 base and the J gene end by 4 bases; junction bases not matched to a gene: 3.